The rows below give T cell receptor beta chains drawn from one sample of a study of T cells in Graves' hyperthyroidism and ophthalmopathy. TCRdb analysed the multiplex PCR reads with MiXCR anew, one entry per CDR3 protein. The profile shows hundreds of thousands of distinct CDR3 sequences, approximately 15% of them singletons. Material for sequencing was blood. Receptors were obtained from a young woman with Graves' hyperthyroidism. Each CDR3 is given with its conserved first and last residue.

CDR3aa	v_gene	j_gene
CASSPTGGSPLHF	TRBV7-9	TRBJ1-6
CASSVAGVSYEQYF	TRBV6-1	TRBJ2-7
CASSQTRDSYTGELFF	TRBV4-1	TRBJ2-2
CSVGDRPTSYEQYF	TRBV29-1	TRBJ2-7
CASRITGSWAETQYF	TRBV2	TRBJ2-5
CASSFPGPTEAFF	TRBV28	TRBJ1-1
CASSPRQFSNQPQHF	TRBV6-1	TRBJ1-5
CASSFSGGLGYTF	TRBV7-9	TRBJ1-2
CASSPWGGETQYF	TRBV3-1	TRBJ2-5
CAAWGDLNGGEQFF	TRBV10-3	TRBJ2-1
CASRQISGRGDEKLFF	TRBV28	TRBJ1-4
CASSRAAGHSYNEQFF	TRBV18	TRBJ2-1